The sequence of this T cell receptor beta chain was determined in a study of T cells expressing NK-cell markers. Study information: There were seven HCMV-seropositive donors and one seronegative donor among the eight sequenced.

The germline gives CDR1 MNHEY, CDR2 SVGAGI. The CDR3 runs 15 residues. No DNA is given; TCRdb re-called the 5' RACE reads and lists each CDR3 protein once. This sample contains around 380,000 distinct CDR3 sequences. This receptor was taken from a woman between 50 and 59 years old in good health. The chain employs TRBV6-5 and TRBJ2-7. The sequenced material came from blood T cells: a sorted CD56 or NKG2C T cell subset, CD4+ or CD8+ T cells, or bulk PBMC T cells (not recorded which). The CDR3 loop is CASSYGSTDTYEQYF.